This T cell receptor (beta chain) originates from a study of T cell repertoires in cytomegalovirus infection. As for the study in general: A matching HLA type, together with CMV infection, was signaled by public TCR beta signatures.

This clonotype has only a few counts. In germline, CDR1 is LNHDA, CDR2 SQIVND (reference sequence). V shed 0 bases, J shed 0 bases, and the junction held 2 bases outside the gene matches. The CDR3 has 17 residues. Each CDR3 protein is one row after TCRdb ran MiXCR on the reads. Of 200,000 or so distinct CDR3 sequences in the sample, roughly 19% were seen once. Source material: PBMCs. The genes are TRBV19 and TRBJ2-2; 9 bases align to TRBD1. The TCR comes from a human donor in good health (CMV status not recorded). Some clones in this sample may be carry-over from other donors' samples. This chain's CDR3 is CASSIDRDRANTGELFF. CDR3 sequence (DNA): TGTGCCAGTAGTATAGATAGGGACAGGGCGAACACCGGGGAGCTGTTTTTT.